Following are 2 T cell receptor beta chains from one sample sequenced in a study of siplizumab effects on memory and regulatory T cells. Libraries were prepared by immunoSEQ multiplex PCR; TCRdb keeps only in-frame clonotypes and omits some of them. The sample includes around 100,000 clones, about 93% seen only once; the top ten take around 0.31%. Sequencing was carried out using non-Treg CD4+ T cells sorted from blood. The source is a human donor in good health.

This clone was recorded a few times. The chain combines TRBV2 with TRBJ2-1; 10 bases line up with TRBD1. J gave up 9 bases and V 7 bases, and 6 bases lay outside the gene matches. Germline values: CDR1 SNHLY, CDR2 FYNNEI. The CDR3 covers 13 residues. This CDR3 is CASIKGQGFEQFF. The CDR3 coding sequence is TGTGCCAGCATTAAGGGACAGGGGTTTGAGCAGTTCTTC.

The chain couples TRBV2 to TRBJ2-5, with D unclear. Trimming removed 5 bases from V and 7 bases from J, with 8 bases in between. CDR3 length: 11 residues. CDR1 and CDR2 (germline): SNHLY, FYNNEI. The CDR3 sequence is CASSLRVTQYF. In DNA form, the CDR3 reads TGTGCCAGCAGTCTTAGGGTGACCCAGTACTTC.